Shown below are 22 T cell receptor beta chains from a single sample sequenced in a study of beta chain features in type 1 diabetes (dated by TCRdb to 2017 to 2018). Library preparation employed the immunoSEQ multiplex PCR assay. The entire amount of isolated RNA was reverse transcribed using the High Capacity cDNA Reverse Transcription Kit, so the sequenced TCRB transcripts were expressed ones. Sourced from immuneACCESS, this table was stored by TCRdb with only in-frame sequences that have V and J called. A share of the clones is absent; for the studies checked, an unresolved V gene accounts for under half, and the remainder has no known explanation. The sample has about 360,000 clones on record, 10% to 15% of them singletons. The top ten constitute more than 0.015% of the sample. The sample consisted of naive CD4+ T cells from blood. The cell subset or site label, read with the paper, signifies: true naive CD4+ T cells. These receptor sequences come from a man aged 18 to 30 in good health.

This chain uses TRBV7-3 with TRBJ2-1; the match to TRBD1 covers 8 bases. The CDR3 is made up of 16 amino acids. With 3 bases clipped from V and 3 bases from J, the junction kept 7 bases outside the gene matches. Germline values: CDR1 SGHTA, CDR2 FQGTGA. This CDR3 is CASSFRPGQDYNEQFF. DNA of the CDR3: TGTGCCAGCAGCTTCCGGCCGGGACAGGACTACAATGAGCAGTTCTTC.

The J gene is TRBJ2-5, the V gene TRBV28; TRBD1 agrees at 10 bases. The DNA end favors TRBJ2-7, so the J call may be wrong. The CDR3 spans 13 residues. Germline CDR1 reads MDHEN; CDR2 reads SYDVKM. The CDR3: CASRTGQGYEQYF. DNA of the CDR3: TGTGCCAGCAGAACGGGACAGGGGTACGAGCAGTACTTC.

There are a few counts of this clone. V and J are TRBV5-1 and TRBJ2-7, with 7 bases lining up with TRBD1. From germline, CDR1 is SGHRS and CDR2 YFSETQ. The CDR3 runs 14 residues. V dropped 2 bases and J dropped 2; count of bases not matched to a gene: 4. Here the CDR3 DNA reads TGCGCCAGCAGCTTCAGGGGGTCCCCCTACGAGCAGTACTTC. This codes for CASSFRGSPYEQYF.

This clone occurred a few times. The chain recombines TRBV7-2 with TRBJ2-1; TRBD2 aligns across 10 bases. This CDR3 spans 15 amino acids. In germline, CDR1 is SGHTA, CDR2 FQGNSA. V lost 5 bases, J lost 7 bases, and 8 bases stayed unmatched. The CDR3 is CASSIGLAALNEQFF. CDR3 bases: TGTGCCAGCAGCATTGGACTAGCGGCCCTGAATGAGCAGTTCTTC.

Comments on this clone: The sample carries other DNA sequences with the same CDR3. The J gene is TRBJ1-1, the V gene TRBV5-1; D perhaps matches TRBD1 (5 bases). The CDR3 runs to 13 residues. Deletions cut 3 bases from V and 2 bases from J, with 8 bases between. CDR1 and CDR2 from the germline V gene are SGHRS and YFSETQ. For the CDR3, the DNA is TGCGCCAGCAGCTCCCAGGGCAACACTGAAGCTTTCTTT. Residues: CASSSQGNTEAFF.

The rearrangement links TRBV4-3 to TRBJ1-5; perhaps TRBD1 as D (6 bases). From germline, CDR1 is LGHNA and CDR2 YSLEER. The CDR3 is made up of 14 amino acids. Deletions cut 6 bases from V and 7 bases from J, with 16 bases between. The CDR3: CASRSGGRGQPQHF. CDR3 DNA: TGCGCCAGCAGAAGCGGGGGGCGAGGACAGCCCCAGCATTTT.

This chain links TRBV2 with TRBJ2-7, with 7 bases identical to TRBD1. CDR1 is SNHLY and CDR2 is FYNNEI in the germline V gene. V was clipped by 4 bases and J by 4 bases; unmatched bases: 7. The CDR3 runs to 14 residues. CDR3 protein: CASSGTGSPYEQYF. Here the CDR3 DNA reads TGTGCCAGCAGTGGGACAGGTTCCCCGTACGAGCAGTACTTC.

This clone was detected only a few times. This chain joins TRBV5-1 and TRBJ1-1; possible D gene TRBD1, 6 bases. The V gene lost 0 bases and the J gene lost 5 bases, with 11 bases spanning the gap. This CDR3 is built from 14 residues. Germline V gene lookup returns CDR1 SGHRS and CDR2 YFSETQ. This CDR3 is CASSLAGVGTEAFF. The CDR3 region has the DNA TGCGCCAGCAGCTTGGCAGGGGTAGGGACTGAAGCTTTCTTT.

The chain uses TRBV7-6 and TRBJ1-6; D perhaps matches TRBD1 (5 bases). Trimming took off 4 bases at V and 6 bases at J, with 10 bases between the two ends. CDR1 and CDR2 (germline): SGHVS, FNYEAQ. CDR3 length equals 14 residues. The CDR3 DNA follows: TGTGCCAGCAGCTCGACAGAACTTAATTCACCCCTCCACTTT. It translates to CASSSTELNSPLHF.

The J gene is TRBJ2-7, the V gene TRBV5-4, with 8 bases lining up with TRBD1. The trim removed 4 bases at V and 3 bases at J, leaving 6 bases unmatched. The CDR3 is 14 residues long. Germline V gene data show CDR1 as SGHNT and CDR2 as YYREEE (reference sequence). The CDR3 nucleotides are TGTGCCAGCAGCCCGGGACAGGACTTCTACGAGCAGTACTTC. Its protein is CASSPGQDFYEQYF.

This clone was seen only a few times. The CDR3 protein is CASSLAGAIQETQYF. CDR3 DNA sequence: TGTGCCAGCAGCCTAGCGGGGGCCATCCAAGAGACCCAGTACTTC. This chain joins TRBV7-3 and TRBJ2-5; 10 positions match TRBD2. Trimming removed 5 bases from V and 1 base from J; junction bases left unmatched: 4. This CDR3 is built from 15 residues. Germline V gives CDR1 SGHTA, CDR2 FQGTGA. Looking up the rest from reference TRBV7-3 and TRBJ2-5 gives the full variable domain: GAGVSQTPSNKVTEKGKYVELRCDPISGHTALYWYRQSLGQGPEFLIYFQGTGAADDSGLPNDRFFAVRPEGSVSTLKIQRTERGDSAVYLCASSLAGAIQETQYFGPGTRLLVL.

This clone was seen only a few times. The chain has TRBV2 and TRBJ2-1; the D gene is possibly TRBD1 (6 bases). V was trimmed by 5 bases and J by 4 bases, leaving 9 bases between them. Germline V gene data show CDR1 as SNHLY and CDR2 as FYNNEI. The CDR3 sequence is 13 residues long. The CDR3 nucleotides are TGTGCCAGCAGTCACGACAGGTACAATGAGCAGTTCTTC. It translates to CASSHDRYNEQFF.

The genes are TRBV5-4 and TRBJ1-6; D remains ambiguous. Trimming left V 4 bases short and J 0 bases short, with 5 bases between. Germline loops: CDR1 SGHNT, CDR2 YYREEE (reference sequence). This CDR3 spans 14 amino acids. The CDR3 DNA follows: TGTGCCAGCAGCGACAACTCCTATAATTCACCCCTCCACTTT. Translating gives CASSDNSYNSPLHF. The whole variable domain, remainder taken from reference TRBV5-4 and TRBJ1-6, is ETGVTQSPTHLIKTRGQQVTLRCSSQSGHNTVSWYQQALGQGPQFIFQYYREEENGRGNFPPRFSGLQFPNYSSELNVNALELDDSALYLCASSDNSYNSPLHFGNGTRLTVT.

The V and J genes are TRBV29-1 and TRBJ2-3, with D perhaps matching TRBD1 (6 bases). Germline V gives CDR1 SQVTM, CDR2 ANQGSEA. The CDR3 covers 17 residues. V shed 4 bases and J shed 0 bases, with 20 bases lying between them. The CDR3 DNA reads TGCAGCGTTGTTGGCAGGGGATCGAGGGGGAGCACAGATACGCAGTATTTT. This encodes CSVVGRGSRGSTDTQYF.

The chain has TRBV19 and TRBJ2-3, with D perhaps TRBD2 (6 bases). Looked up from germline, CDR1 is LNHDA and CDR2 is SQIVND (reference sequence). This CDR3 contains 14 residues. With 2 bases removed from V and 7 bases from J, the gap between germline ends came to 13 bases. The CDR3 loop is CASSITSPAYTQYF. The CDR3 nucleotides are TGTGCCAGTAGTATAACTAGCCCCGCTTATACGCAGTATTTT.

This clone has just a few counts. V usage is TRBV14 and J usage is TRBJ2-1, with TRBD2 identical over 10 bases. The CDR3 sequence is 18 residues long. The V gene's germline CDR1 is SGHDN and CDR2 FVKESK. The V and J ends lost 6 bases and 0 bases, in that order; junction bases with no gene match: 11. CDR3 residues: CASSRLAGVKSSYNEQFF. The CDR3 DNA sequence: TGTGCCAGCAGTCGCCTAGCGGGAGTAAAAAGCTCCTACAATGAGCAGTTCTTC.

This clone was seen a handful of times. This rearrangement joins TRBV6-5 to TRBJ2-2; 12 bases match TRBD1. The CDR3 consists of 15 residues. V shed 10 bases and J 7 bases; nucleotides not matched to a gene: 10. Germline CDR1 and CDR2: MNHEY and SVGAGI. The DNA of the CDR3 is TGTGCCACCCGCCCGGGGACAGGGGGCAACGGGGAGCTGTTTTTT. Its translation is CATRPGTGGNGELFF.

This clone was detected many times. V usage is TRBV30 and J usage is TRBJ2-5; 7 bases are a match to TRBD1. Germline V lookup: CDR1 GTSNPN, CDR2 SVGIG (reference sequence). The CDR3 has 11 amino acids. V dropped 5 bases and J dropped 3; count of bases not matched to a gene: 0. CDR3 DNA sequence: TGTGCCTGGGACAGGGAAGAGACCCAGTACTTC. This encodes CAWDREETQYF.

The chain combines TRBV10-3 with TRBJ1-2; possible D gene TRBD1, 6 bases. The CDR3 totals 11 residues. Germline lookup yields CDR1 ENHRY and CDR2 SYGVKD. V lost 5 bases and J 8 bases, leaving 9 bases between the germline ends. CDR3 sequence reads: CAISTGRGYTF. The DNA for the CDR3 is TGTGCCATCAGTACAGGGAGAGGCTACACCTTC.

This clone was counted once. V is TRBV19 and J is TRBJ2-7, with TRBD2 matching over 10 bases. CDR1 is LNHDA and CDR2 is SQIVND in the germline V gene (reference sequence). Trimming at V came to 3 bases and at J to 3 bases, leaving 8 bases not matched to a gene. The CDR3 contains 16 residues. The CDR3 protein is CASSIRGLAVDYEQYF. The DNA for the CDR3 is TGTGCCAGTAGTATTCGCGGACTAGCGGTTGACTACGAGCAGTACTTC. The variable domain in full, with the rest retrieved from reference TRBV19 and TRBJ2-7, is DGGITQSPKYLFRKEGQNVTLSCEQNLNHDAMYWYRQDPGQGLRLIYYSQIVNDFQKGDIAEGYSVSREKKESFPLTVTSAQKNPTAFYLCASSIRGLAVDYEQYFGPGTRLTVT.

CDR3 sequence: CASSLEGPSYNEQFF. CDR3 nucleotide sequence: TGTGCCAGCAGCTTGGAGGGCCCCTCCTACAATGAGCAGTTCTTC. The gene calls are TRBV7-9 and TRBJ2-1; a possible D gene is TRBD2 (6 bases). In germline, CDR1 is SEHNR, CDR2 FQNEAQ (reference sequence). The CDR3 consists of 15 residues. Trimming shortened V by 3 bases and J by 0 bases, and 9 bases separated the two germline ends.

The gene calls are TRBV29-1 and TRBJ2-7, with 8 bases aligning to TRBD2. Germline-derived CDR1 and CDR2 are SQVTM and ANQGSEA. J gave up 1 base and V 6 bases, and 8 bases lay outside the gene matches. There are 14 residues in the CDR3. CDR3 coding DNA: TGCAGCGTCTCCCGGGCGGGAGGATCCTACGAGCAGTACTTC. Residues: CSVSRAGGSYEQYF.